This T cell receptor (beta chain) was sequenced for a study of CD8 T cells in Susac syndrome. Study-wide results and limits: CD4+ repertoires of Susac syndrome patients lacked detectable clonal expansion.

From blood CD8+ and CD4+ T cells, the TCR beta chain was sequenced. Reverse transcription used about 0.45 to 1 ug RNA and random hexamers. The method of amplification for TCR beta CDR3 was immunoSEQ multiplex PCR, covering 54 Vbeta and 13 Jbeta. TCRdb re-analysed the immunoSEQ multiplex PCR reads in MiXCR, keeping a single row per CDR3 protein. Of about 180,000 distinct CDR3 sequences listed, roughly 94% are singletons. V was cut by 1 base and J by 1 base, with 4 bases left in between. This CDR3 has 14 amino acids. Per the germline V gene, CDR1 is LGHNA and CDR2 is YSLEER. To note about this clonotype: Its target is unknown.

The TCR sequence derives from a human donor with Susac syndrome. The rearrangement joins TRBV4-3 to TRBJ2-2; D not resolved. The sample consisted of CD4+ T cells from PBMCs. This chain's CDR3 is CASSQGWNTGELFF. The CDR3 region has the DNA TGCGCCAGCAGCCAAGGATGGAACACCGGGGAGCTGTTTTTT.